This TCR beta chain came from a study of T-cell reconstitution after alpha-beta-depleted transplantation in children. A library of TCRbeta sequences, prepared with unique molecular identifiers, was generated. TCRdb re-analysed the PCR reads in MiXCR, keeping a single row per CDR3 protein. This sample has around 440,000 distinct CDR3 sequences; approximately 10% occur once, and the top ten carry 2%. This clonotype was detected many times. This CDR3 is 14 amino acids long. Germline CDR1 and CDR2: SGHVS and FQNEAQ. Trimming cost V 3 bases and J 8 bases, with 14 bases left between them. This TCR came from a child aged 2-15 years with inherited bone marrow failure, due to receive a stem cell transplant. The sample consisted of PBMCs, taken before TCRalphabeta/CD19-depleted stem cell transplant. The chain couples TRBV7-8 to TRBJ2-1; possibly TRBD2 for D (6 bases). CDR3 nucleotides: TGTGCCAGCAGCTTGGAGGGCCCGATGGATGAGCAGTTCTTC. Its protein is CASSLEGPMDEQFF.